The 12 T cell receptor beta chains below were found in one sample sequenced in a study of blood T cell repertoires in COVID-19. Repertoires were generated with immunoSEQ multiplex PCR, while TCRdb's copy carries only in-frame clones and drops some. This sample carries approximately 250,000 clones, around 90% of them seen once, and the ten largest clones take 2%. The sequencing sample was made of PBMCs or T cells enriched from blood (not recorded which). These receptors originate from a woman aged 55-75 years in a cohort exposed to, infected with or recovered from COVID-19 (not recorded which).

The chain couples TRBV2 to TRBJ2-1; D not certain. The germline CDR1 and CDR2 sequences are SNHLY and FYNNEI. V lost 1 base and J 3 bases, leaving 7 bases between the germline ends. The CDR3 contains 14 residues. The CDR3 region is CASSEGAVYNEQFF. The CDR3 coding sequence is TGTGCCAGCAGTGAAGGGGCTGTCTACAATGAGCAGTTCTTC.

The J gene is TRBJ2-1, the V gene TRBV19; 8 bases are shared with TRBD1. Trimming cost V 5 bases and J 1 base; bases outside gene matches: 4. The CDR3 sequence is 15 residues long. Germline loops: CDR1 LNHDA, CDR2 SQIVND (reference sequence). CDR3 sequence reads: CASSRRTGSYNEQFF. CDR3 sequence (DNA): TGTGCCAGTAGTCGTAGGACAGGGTCCTACAATGAGCAGTTCTTC.

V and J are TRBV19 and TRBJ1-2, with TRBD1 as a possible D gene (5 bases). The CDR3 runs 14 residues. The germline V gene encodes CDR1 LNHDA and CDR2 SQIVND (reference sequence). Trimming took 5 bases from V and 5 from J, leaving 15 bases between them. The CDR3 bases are TGTGCCAGTAGTCAAAGGGGTCCCGAATATGGCTACACCTTC. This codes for CASSQRGPEYGYTF.

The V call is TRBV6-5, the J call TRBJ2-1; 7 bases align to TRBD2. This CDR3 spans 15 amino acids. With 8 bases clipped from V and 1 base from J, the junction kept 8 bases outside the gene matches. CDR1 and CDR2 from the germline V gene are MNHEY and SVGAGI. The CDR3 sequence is CASVQGGSSYNEQFF. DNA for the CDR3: TGTGCCAGCGTTCAGGGAGGGTCATCCTACAATGAGCAGTTCTTC.

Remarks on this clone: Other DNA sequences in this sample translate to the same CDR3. The CDR3 here is CASSFQGNQPQHF. CDR3 in DNA: TGTGCCAGCAGTTTCCAGGGAAATCAGCCCCAGCATTTT. V gene TRBV12-3 or TRBV12-4 combines with J gene TRBJ1-5, with a weak D call TRBD1 (5 bases). V lost 3 bases and J lost 4, with 7 bases in between. The CDR3 extends over 13 amino acids.

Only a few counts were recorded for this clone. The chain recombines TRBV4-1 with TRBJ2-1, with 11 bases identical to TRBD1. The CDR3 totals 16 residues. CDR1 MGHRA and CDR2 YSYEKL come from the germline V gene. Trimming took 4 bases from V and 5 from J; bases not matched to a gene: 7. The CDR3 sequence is CASSRPGQGGHNEQFF. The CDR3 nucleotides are TGCGCCAGCAGCCGTCCGGGACAGGGGGGACACAATGAGCAGTTCTTC.

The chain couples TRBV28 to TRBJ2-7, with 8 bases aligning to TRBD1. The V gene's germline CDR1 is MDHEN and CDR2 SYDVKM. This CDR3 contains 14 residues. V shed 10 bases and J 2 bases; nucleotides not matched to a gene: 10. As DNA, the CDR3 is TGTGCCACCGAGACAGGGGTCGAACCCTACGAGCAGTACTTC. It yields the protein CATETGVEPYEQYF.

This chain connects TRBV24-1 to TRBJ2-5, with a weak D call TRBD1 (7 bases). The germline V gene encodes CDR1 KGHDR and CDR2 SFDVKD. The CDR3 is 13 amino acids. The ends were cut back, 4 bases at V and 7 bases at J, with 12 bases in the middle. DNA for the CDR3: TGTGCCACCAGTGAACGACAGGGAGGGACCCAGTACTTC. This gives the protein CATSERQGGTQYF.

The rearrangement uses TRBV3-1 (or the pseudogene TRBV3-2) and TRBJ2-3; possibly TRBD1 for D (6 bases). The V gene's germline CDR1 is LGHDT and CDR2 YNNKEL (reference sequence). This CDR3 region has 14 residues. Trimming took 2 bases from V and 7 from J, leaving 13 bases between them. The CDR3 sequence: CASSQLRDTNTQYF. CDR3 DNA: TGTGCCAGCAGCCAATTGAGGGACACCAATACGCAGTATTTT.

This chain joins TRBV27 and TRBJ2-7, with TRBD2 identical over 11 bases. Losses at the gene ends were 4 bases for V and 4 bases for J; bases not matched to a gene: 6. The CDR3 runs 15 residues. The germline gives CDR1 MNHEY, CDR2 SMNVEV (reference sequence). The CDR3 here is CASSSTLAGVYEQYF. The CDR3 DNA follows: TGTGCCAGCAGTTCAACACTAGCGGGAGTATACGAGCAGTACTTC.

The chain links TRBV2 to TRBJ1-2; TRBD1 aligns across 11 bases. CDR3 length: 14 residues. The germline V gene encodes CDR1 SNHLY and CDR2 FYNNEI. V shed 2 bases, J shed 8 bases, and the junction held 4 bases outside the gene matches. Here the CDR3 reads CASSETDRGPGYTF. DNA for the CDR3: TGTGCCAGCAGTGAAACGGACAGGGGGCCAGGCTACACCTTC.

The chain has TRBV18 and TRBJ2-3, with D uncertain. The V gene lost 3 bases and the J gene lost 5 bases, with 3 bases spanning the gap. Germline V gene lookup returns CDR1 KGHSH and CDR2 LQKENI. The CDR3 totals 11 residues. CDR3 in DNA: TGTGCCAGCTCACCTATAGATACGCAGTATTTT. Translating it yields CASSPIDTQYF.